This T cell receptor (beta chain) was obtained from a study of T cell responses to AZD1222 COVID-19 vaccine. The repertoire was sequenced with immunoSEQ multiplex PCR; TCRdb's copy has only in-frame clones and lacks some. Here the sample spans 150,000 or so clones, just over 90% being singletons. Study observations and caveats: Donors skewed white British and female; clonal diversity was possibly underestimated. Of the AZD1222 recipients, only six were seropositive at baseline. Mapped onto spike, vaccine-associated CD4 TCRs spanned it and were dominant at 160-218 and 743-854. Spike-specific TCRs gained breadth and depth after people received two AZD1222 doses.

Points on this clone: Its matching antigen is unknown.

The CDR3 has 15 residues. Germline lookup yields CDR1 SGHRS and CDR2 YFSETQ. V shed 2 bases and J 2 bases; nucleotides not matched to a gene: 4. Material: peripheral blood, obtained on day 0 of MenACWY control vaccination. This clonotype originated in an adult in good health. V is TRBV5-1 and J is TRBJ1-2, with 9 bases aligning to TRBD1. For the CDR3, the DNA is TGCGCCAGCAGCTTTACAGGGGGCAGCAACTATGGCTACACCTTC. It codes for CASSFTGGSNYGYTF.